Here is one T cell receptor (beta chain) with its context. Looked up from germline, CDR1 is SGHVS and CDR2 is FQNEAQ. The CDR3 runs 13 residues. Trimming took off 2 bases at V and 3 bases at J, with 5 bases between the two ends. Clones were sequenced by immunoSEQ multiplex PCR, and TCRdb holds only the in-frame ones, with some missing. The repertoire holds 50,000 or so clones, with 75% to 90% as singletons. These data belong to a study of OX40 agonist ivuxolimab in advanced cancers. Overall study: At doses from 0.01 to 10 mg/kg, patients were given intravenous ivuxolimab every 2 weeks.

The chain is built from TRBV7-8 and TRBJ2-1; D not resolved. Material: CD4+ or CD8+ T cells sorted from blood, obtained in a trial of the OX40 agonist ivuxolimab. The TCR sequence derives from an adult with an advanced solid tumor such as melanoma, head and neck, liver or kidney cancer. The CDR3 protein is CASSLNFYNEQFF. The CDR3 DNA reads TGTGCCAGCAGCTTAAACTTCTACAATGAGCAGTTCTTC.